The 31 T cell receptor beta chains in this list originate from one sample, sequenced in a study of blood T cell repertoires in COVID-19. This table comes from immunoSEQ multiplex PCR, and its TCRdb copy is limited to in-frame clones, with some not included. Of more than 70,000 clones in the sample, around four fifths were seen once. Material for sequencing was peripheral blood. These receptors came from a human donor in a cohort sampled during active COVID-19.

V and J are TRBV7-2 and TRBJ2-4, with D perhaps TRBD2 (7 bases). This CDR3 spans 13 amino acids. Germline CDR1 and CDR2: SGHTA and FQGNSA. Trimming pared 5 bases from V and 9 bases from J, leaving 14 bases between. The CDR3 region has the DNA TGTGCCAGCAGCCCTAGGGGGAGGGGCATTCAGTACTTC. It is translated as CASSPRGRGIQYF.

This clone came up a few times. This chain joins TRBV5-6 and TRBJ2-2; 7 nucleotides line up with TRBD1. Losses at the gene ends were 5 bases for V and 7 bases for J; bases not matched to a gene: 2. The CDR3 runs to 12 residues. In germline, CDR1 is SGHDT, CDR2 YYEEEE. The CDR3 here is CASRAGGGELFF. The CDR3 nucleotides are TGTGCCAGCAGGGCAGGGGGCGGGGAGCTGTTTTTT.

CDR3 bases: TGTGCCAGCAGCACTACAGCCGGGACAACCTATGGCTACACCTTC. The encoded protein is CASSTTAGTTYGYTF. The chain recombines TRBV28 with TRBJ1-2, with a tentative D call TRBD1 (6 bases). The CDR3 spans 15 residues. Germline assignment: CDR1 MDHEN and CDR2 SYDVKM. The V gene lost 6 bases and the J gene lost 4 bases, with 18 bases spanning the gap.

This chain joins TRBV4-2 and TRBJ2-1; 8 nucleotides agree with TRBD2. The CDR3 totals 16 residues. CDR1 LGHNA and CDR2 YNFKEQ come from the germline V gene. Trimming removed 3 bases from V and 5 bases from J; junction bases left unmatched: 9. CDR3 residues: CASSQVAGPGDNEQFF. The CDR3 region has the DNA TGTGCCAGCAGCCAGGTAGCGGGGCCAGGGGACAATGAGCAGTTCTTC.

The rearrangement uses TRBV4-2 and TRBJ2-7; possibly TRBD1 for D (6 bases). This CDR3 region has 16 residues. Germline CDR1 and CDR2: LGHNA and YNFKEQ. V lost 1 base, J lost 5 bases, and 18 bases lay in between. The CDR3 coding sequence is TGTGCCAGCAGCCAAGCTGGGACGACAGGCAGAAACGAGCAGTACTTC. It encodes CASSQAGTTGRNEQYF.

The chain is built from TRBV30 and TRBJ1-4; unclear D gene. CDR3 length: 14 residues. The germline gives CDR1 GTSNPN, CDR2 SVGIG (reference sequence). Trimming left V 0 bases short and J 3 bases short, with 8 bases between. CDR3: CAWSVSQANEKLFF. For the CDR3, the DNA is TGTGCCTGGAGTGTCTCCCAGGCTAATGAAAAACTGTTTTTT.

This rearrangement joins TRBV18 to TRBJ1-1; 8 nucleotides agree with TRBD1. After removal of 6 bases from V and 4 bases from J, the junction contained 10 bases not matched to a gene. The germline gives CDR1 KGHSH, CDR2 LQKENI. The CDR3 loop spans 15 amino acids. The chain's CDR3 is CASSPGQGGVTEAFF. CDR3 DNA: TGTGCCAGCTCGCCCGGACAGGGAGGTGTCACTGAAGCTTTCTTT.

This rearrangement joins TRBV4-3 to TRBJ2-3; 8 positions match TRBD1. Per germline, CDR1 LGHNA and CDR2 YSLEER. This CDR3 region has 16 residues. Losses at the gene ends were 0 bases for V and 5 bases for J; bases not matched to a gene: 7. In nucleotides, the CDR3 is TGCGCCAGCAGCCAAGATCGGCAGGGGGCGGGAGATACGCAGTATTTT. It yields the protein CASSQDRQGAGDTQYF.

This CDR3 reads CASSLIGMGTDLAKNIQYF. The CDR3 DNA sequence: TGCGCCAGCAGCTTGATTGGAATGGGGACAGATCTAGCCAAAAACATTCAGTACTTC. This chain connects TRBV5-1 to TRBJ2-4, with TRBD1 matching over 7 bases. This CDR3 has 19 amino acids. J gave up 0 bases and V 1 base, and 13 bases lay outside the gene matches. CDR1 SGHRS and CDR2 YFSETQ come from the germline V gene.

This rearrangement joins TRBV27 to TRBJ1-1; 11 bases fit TRBD1. V shed 3 bases, J shed 11 bases, and the junction held 11 bases outside the gene matches. CDR3 size: 15 residues. Germline V gene sequence: CDR1 MNHEY, CDR2 SMNVEV (reference sequence). The CDR3 protein is CASSFMDRGRIAAFF. The CDR3 bases are TGTGCCAGCAGTTTTATGGACAGGGGGCGCATCGCGGCTTTCTTT.

This rearrangement joins TRBV6-6 to TRBJ1-5; 9 nucleotides agree with TRBD1. This CDR3 comprises 14 residues. With V trimmed by 6 bases and J by 3 bases, 3 bases remained unmatched. Looked up from germline, CDR1 is MNHNY and CDR2 is SVGAGI (reference sequence). The CDR3 DNA is TGTGCCAGCAGACGGACAGGGGACAATCAGCCCCAGCATTTT. Amino acids: CASRRTGDNQPQHF.

The rearrangement links TRBV6-2 or TRBV6-3 to TRBJ1-2; 8 bases line up with TRBD1. The CDR3 has 13 residues. Trimming removed 5 bases from V and 6 bases from J; junction bases left unmatched: 5. Germline V CDR1 and CDR2: MNHEY, SVGEGT. The CDR3: CASSDRGVDGYTF. The CDR3 nucleotides are TGTGCCAGCAGTGACAGGGGCGTTGATGGCTACACCTTC.

The rearrangement links TRBV4-2 to TRBJ2-7; 8 bases agree with TRBD1. The CDR3 is 19 amino acids. The germline CDR1 and CDR2 sequences are LGHNA and YNFKEQ. The V segment lost 2 bases and the J segment 2 bases; nucleotides outside the gene matches: 17. In DNA form, the CDR3 reads TGTGCCAGCAGCCAACAGGGGGGACAGGCGAGTTTCTTCCCCTACGAGCAGTACTTC. Translating it yields CASSQQGGQASFFPYEQYF.

This rearrangement joins TRBV28 to TRBJ1-6; 7 nucleotides agree with TRBD1. The V segment lost 1 base and the J segment 7 bases; nucleotides outside the gene matches: 7. This CDR3 has 16 amino acids. Germline CDR1 MDHEN, CDR2 SYDVKM. The CDR3 spells CASSLSTGQANSPLHF. CDR3 sequence (DNA): TGTGCCAGCAGTTTATCGACAGGACAGGCGAATTCACCCCTCCACTTT.

This clone was observed once. The gene calls are TRBV11-2 and TRBJ1-3; D is unresolved. Germline loops: CDR1 SGHAT, CDR2 FQNNGV. The V and J ends lost 5 bases and 2 bases respectively, with 13 bases between them. This CDR3 spans 15 amino acids. The CDR3 nucleotides read TGTGCCAGCAGCCCCACCCCACTCACTGGAAACACCATATATTTT. Its protein product is CASSPTPLTGNTIYF.

The CDR3 reads CASSLIGGGYNSPLHF. Written as DNA, the CDR3 is TGTGCCAGCAGTTTAATTGGGGGGGGATATAATTCACCCCTCCACTTT. The chain has TRBV27 and TRBJ1-6, with D perhaps matching TRBD1 (5 bases). The ends were cut back, 2 bases at V and 4 bases at J, with 12 bases in the middle. CDR3 length equals 16 residues. Germline loops: CDR1 MNHEY, CDR2 SMNVEV (reference sequence).

The V and J genes are TRBV5-1 and TRBJ2-1; 7 positions match TRBD1. Germline CDR1 is SGHRS and CDR2 is YFSETQ. The CDR3 contains 15 residues. V shed 4 bases, J shed 0 bases, and the junction held 4 bases outside the gene matches. Written as DNA, the CDR3 is TGCGCCAGCAGCAACCGGGACAGCTCCTACAATGAGCAGTTCTTC. It encodes CASSNRDSSYNEQFF.

The chain couples TRBV18 to TRBJ2-7, with D possibly being TRBD2 (5 bases). Germline V gene lookup returns CDR1 KGHSH and CDR2 LQKENI. The CDR3 loop spans 16 amino acids. Trimming pared 3 bases from V and 1 base from J, leaving 16 bases between. The CDR3 nucleotides are TGTGCCAGCTCACCTGCGGGCCCGTCTCCATCCTACGAGCAGTACTTC. Translating gives CASSPAGPSPSYEQYF. The full variable domain, in which reference TRBV18 and TRBJ2-7 provide the parts outside the CDR3, is NAGVMQNPRHLVRRRGQEARLRCSPMKGHSHVYWYRQLPEEGLKFMVYLQKENIIDESGMPKERFSAEFPKEGPSILRIQQVVRGDSAAYFCASSPAGPSPSYEQYFGPGTRLTVT.

In nucleotides, the CDR3 is TGTGCCAGCAGCTTGGTCGGTTTGAGCTACACCTTC. This translates into CASSLVGLSYTF. The chain combines TRBV5-6 with TRBJ1-2; D uncertain. CDR1 and CDR2 from the germline V gene are SGHDT and YYEEEE. Trimming shortened V by 0 bases and J by 9 bases, and 9 bases separated the two germline ends. The CDR3 spans 12 residues.

This chain connects TRBV29-1 to TRBJ1-2, with 7 bases aligning to TRBD1. This CDR3 contains 12 residues. With V trimmed by 7 bases and J by 2 bases, 4 bases remained unmatched. Germline V gene sequence: CDR1 SQVTM, CDR2 ANQGSEA. The CDR3 is CSAQQGNYGYTF. The CDR3 bases are TGCAGCGCGCAACAGGGGAACTATGGCTACACCTTC.

This clone appeared a few times. The gene calls are TRBV11-3 and TRBJ2-2; 11 nucleotides match TRBD2. The CDR3 has 15 amino acids. Unmatched junction bases numbered 3, after V lost 5 bases and J lost 4 bases. In germline, CDR1 is SGHNT, CDR2 YENEEA. In nucleotides, the CDR3 is TGTGCCAGCAGCCTTAGCGGGGGGGTCACCGGGGAGCTGTTTTTT. It codes for CASSLSGGVTGELFF. Together with reference TRBV11-3 and TRBJ2-2, the CDR3 gives the full variable domain: EAGVVQSPRYKIIEKKQPVAFWCNPISGHNTLYWYLQNLGQGPELLIRYENEEAVDDSQLPKDRFSAERLKGVDSTLKIQPAELGDSAVYLCASSLSGGVTGELFFGEGSRLTVL.

The chain joins TRBV3-1 (or the pseudogene TRBV3-2) to TRBJ1-6, with TRBD1 matching 7 bases. The CDR3 covers 14 residues. CDR1 is LGHDT and CDR2 is YNNKEL in the germline V gene (reference sequence). J was trimmed by 10 bases and V by 4 bases; bases with no gene match: 7. The CDR3 DNA reads TGTGCCAGCAGCCCCCGACAGGGTAGCTCACCCCTCCACTTT. Its translation: CASSPRQGSSPLHF.

This clone occurred once. The chain combines TRBV10-2 with TRBJ2-7, with 10 bases identical to TRBD1. V lost 6 bases and J lost 3; bases outside the gene matches: 8. The CDR3 runs 15 residues. Germline CDR1 is WSHSY and CDR2 is SAAADI. The CDR3 DNA sequence: TGCGCCAGCAGGACGGGACAGGGGAGCCTCTACGAGCAGTACTTC. Translated, it gives CASRTGQGSLYEQYF.

V is TRBV7-2 and J is TRBJ1-2, with 7 bases that match TRBD1. Germline loops: CDR1 SGHTA, CDR2 FQGNSA. V lost 5 bases to trimming and J lost 4 bases; unmatched junction nucleotides: 10. The CDR3 totals 15 residues. CDR3: CASSQGTARGYGYTF. CDR3 nucleotides: TGTGCCAGCAGCCAAGGGACAGCCAGGGGCTATGGCTACACCTTC.

This clone was detected only once. V and J are TRBV5-1 and TRBJ2-7; 7 bases fit TRBD1. CDR3 length: 13 amino acids. V shed 4 bases and J 5 bases; nucleotides not matched to a gene: 6. CDR1 is SGHRS and CDR2 is YFSETQ in the germline V gene. The CDR3 reads CASSETGSHEQYF. Here the CDR3 DNA reads TGCGCCAGCAGCGAGACAGGGTCCCACGAGCAGTACTTC.

This clone was found once. The gene calls are TRBV5-1 and TRBJ2-5; 8 nucleotides line up with TRBD1. J gave up 5 bases and V 5 bases, and 5 bases lay outside the gene matches. This CDR3 comprises 13 residues. Germline V lookup: CDR1 SGHRS, CDR2 YFSETQ. The CDR3 DNA reads as TGCGCCAGCAGGATGACAGGGGAGGAGACCCAGTACTTC. This gives the protein CASRMTGEETQYF. Full variable domain (outside the CDR3, taken from reference TRBV5-1 and TRBJ2-5): KAGVTQTPRYLIKTRGQQVTLSCSPISGHRSVSWYQQTPGQGLQFLFEYFSETQRNKGNFPGRFSGRQFSNSRSEMNVSTLELGDSALYLCASRMTGEETQYFGPGTRLLVL.

The sample holds a few counts of this clone. This sequence joins TRBV3-1 (or the pseudogene TRBV3-2) and TRBJ2-1, with TRBD2 matching 9 bases. Germline CDR1 reads LGHDT; CDR2 reads YNNKEL (reference sequence). The V segment lost 4 bases and the J segment 6 bases; nucleotides outside the gene matches: 7. The CDR3 is 15 residues long. CDR3 protein: CASSPLRRGGNEQFF. In nucleotides, the CDR3 is TGTGCCAGCAGCCCCCTTAGGCGGGGGGGCAATGAGCAGTTCTTC.

The rearrangement links TRBV21-1 to TRBJ1-2; the table's D gene call, TRBD1, was not cross checked with the DNA. TRBV21-1 is described as a pseudogene. The CDR3 extends over 16 amino acids. In DNA, the CDR3 is TGTGCCAGCAGCAATACACAGGGCAAAGCCCTACGTGGCTACACCTTC. Translation gives CASSNTQGKALRGYTF.

This chain connects TRBV21-1 to TRBJ2-7; the table gives TRBD2 as D, unverified against the DNA. TRBV21-1 is annotated as a pseudogene. This CDR3 contains 11 residues. This chain's CDR3 is CASSKVDEQYF. The CDR3 DNA is TGTGCCAGCAGCAAGGTAGACGAGCAGTACTTC.

The V call is TRBV5-1, the J call TRBJ2-1, with a weak D call TRBD2 (5 bases). Trimming shortened V by 3 bases and J by 1 base, and 14 bases separated the two germline ends. Germline CDR1 reads SGHRS; CDR2 reads YFSETQ. The CDR3 extends over 16 amino acids. CDR3 DNA: TGCGCCAGCAGCTCGGGGTTGGCGGTTTCCTACAATGAGCAGTTCTTC. Amino acid sequence: CASSSGLAVSYNEQFF.

V gene TRBV4-2 combines with J gene TRBJ1-6; 12 bases map to TRBD1. Looked up from germline, CDR1 is LGHNA and CDR2 is YNFKEQ. V was pared by 1 base and J by 9 bases, with 10 bases of the junction left unmatched. The length of the CDR3 is 18 residues. The CDR3 here is CASSQVGGTGGFGSPLHF. The CDR3 region has the DNA TGTGCCAGCAGCCAAGTGGGGGGGACAGGGGGCTTCGGTTCACCCCTCCACTTT.